This T cell receptor beta chain was obtained from a study of immune evolution from preneoplasia to lung adenocarcinoma. V dropped 2 bases and J dropped 7; count of bases not matched to a gene: 1. The V gene's germline CDR1 is SGHNT and CDR2 YYREEE (reference sequence). There are 13 residues in the CDR3. Here immunoSEQ multiplex PCR was the method, and the copy in TCRdb shows in-frame clones only, minus some. In the table there are thousands of clones, around 75% of which are singletons. The TCR sequence derives from a person aged 60-79 years with lung adenocarcinoma. The source material was FFPE adjacent normal lung tissue. The genes are TRBV5-4 and TRBJ2-1; 9 bases match TRBD1. This chain's CDR3 is CASSLGTGNEQFF. In DNA form, the CDR3 reads TGTGCCAGCAGCTTAGGGACAGGGAATGAGCAGTTCTTC.